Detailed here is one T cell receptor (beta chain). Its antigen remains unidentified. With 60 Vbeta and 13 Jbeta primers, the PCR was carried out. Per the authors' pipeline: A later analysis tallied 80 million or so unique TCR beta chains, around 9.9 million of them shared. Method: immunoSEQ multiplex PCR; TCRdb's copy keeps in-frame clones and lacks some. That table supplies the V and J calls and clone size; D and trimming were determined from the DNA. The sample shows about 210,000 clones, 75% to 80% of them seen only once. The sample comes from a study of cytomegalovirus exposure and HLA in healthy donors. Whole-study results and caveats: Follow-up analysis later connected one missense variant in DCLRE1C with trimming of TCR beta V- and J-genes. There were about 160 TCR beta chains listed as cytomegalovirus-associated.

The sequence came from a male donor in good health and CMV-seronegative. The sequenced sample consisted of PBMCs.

The CDR3 DNA sequence: TGTGCCAGCAGCGTAGATGCAGGGGAAAAACTGTTTTTT. Its protein product is CASSVDAGEKLFF. The chain recombines TRBV9 with TRBJ1-4; possibly TRBD1 for D (5 bases). The CDR3 contains 13 residues. Trimming pared 0 bases from V and 8 bases from J, leaving 8 bases between. Germline CDR1 is SGDLS and CDR2 is YYNGEE.